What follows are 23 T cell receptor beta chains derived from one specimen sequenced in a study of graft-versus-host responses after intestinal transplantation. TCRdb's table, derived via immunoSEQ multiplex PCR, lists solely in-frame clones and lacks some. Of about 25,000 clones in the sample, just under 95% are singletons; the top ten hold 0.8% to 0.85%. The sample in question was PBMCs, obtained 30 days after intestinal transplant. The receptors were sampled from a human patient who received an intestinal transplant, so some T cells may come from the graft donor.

DNA for the CDR3: TGTGCTAGTGGTTTGGTACAGGTCGGGGGAGACTATGGCTACACCTTC. It specifies CASGLVQVGGDYGYTF. This chain connects TRBV12-5 to TRBJ1-2, with a weak D call TRBD1 (5 bases). The germline V and J ends were trimmed by 0 bases and 3 bases, with 14 bases remaining between them. Germline V gene data show CDR1 as LGHNT and CDR2 as FRNRAP. The CDR3 covers 16 residues. The full variable domain, its missing parts supplied by reference TRBV12-5 and TRBJ1-2, is DARVTQTPRHKVTEMGQEVTMRCQPILGHNTVFWYRQTMMQGLELLAYFRNRAPLDDSGMPKDRFSAEMPDATLATLKIQPSEPRDSAVYFCASGLVQVGGDYGYTFGSGTRLTVV.

The CDR3 region has the DNA TGTGCCAGCAGCCCAACGATAAATCAGCCCCAGCATTTT. Protein sequence: CASSPTINQPQHF. This chain links TRBV6-1 with TRBJ1-5; D remains unclear. The CDR3 consists of 13 residues. Germline values: CDR1 MNHNS, CDR2 SASEGT. V was clipped by 6 bases and J by 4 bases, with 10 bases between them.

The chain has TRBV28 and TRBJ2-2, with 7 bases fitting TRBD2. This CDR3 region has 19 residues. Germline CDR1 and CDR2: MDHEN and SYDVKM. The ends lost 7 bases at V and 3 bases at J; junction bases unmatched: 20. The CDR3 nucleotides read TGTGCCAGCACCATTTTGGGTAGCAGGGAGGGAGAGGACACCGGGGAGCTGTTTTTT. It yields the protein CASTILGSREGEDTGELFF.

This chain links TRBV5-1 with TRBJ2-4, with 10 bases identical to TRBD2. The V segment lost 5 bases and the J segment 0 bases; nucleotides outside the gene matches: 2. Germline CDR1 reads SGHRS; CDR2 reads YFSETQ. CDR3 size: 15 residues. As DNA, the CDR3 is TGCGCCAGCAGTATAGCGGGAGGAGCCAAAAACATTCAGTACTTC. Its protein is CASSIAGGAKNIQYF.

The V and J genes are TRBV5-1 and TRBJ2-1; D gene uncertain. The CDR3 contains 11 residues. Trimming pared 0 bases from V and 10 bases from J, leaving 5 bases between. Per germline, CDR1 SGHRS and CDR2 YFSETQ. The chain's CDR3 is CASSLGVEQFF. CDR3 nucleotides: TGCGCCAGCAGCTTGGGAGTGGAGCAGTTCTTC.

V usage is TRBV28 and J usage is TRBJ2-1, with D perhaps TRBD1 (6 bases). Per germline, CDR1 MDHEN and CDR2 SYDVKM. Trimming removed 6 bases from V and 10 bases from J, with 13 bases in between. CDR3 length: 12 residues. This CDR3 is CASRSGVGEQFF. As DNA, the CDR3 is TGTGCCAGCAGATCAGGGGTCGGGGAGCAGTTCTTC.

The CDR3 spells CASSSRVTGANVLTF. Written as DNA, the CDR3 is TGTGCCAGCAGTTCCAGGGTCACTGGGGCCAACGTCCTGACTTTC. The chain carries TRBV6-5 and TRBJ2-6, with TRBD1 as a possible D gene (5 bases). Germline CDR1 MNHEY, CDR2 SVGAGI. This CDR3 is 15 amino acids long. The V gene lost 4 bases and the J gene lost 2 bases, with 9 bases spanning the gap.

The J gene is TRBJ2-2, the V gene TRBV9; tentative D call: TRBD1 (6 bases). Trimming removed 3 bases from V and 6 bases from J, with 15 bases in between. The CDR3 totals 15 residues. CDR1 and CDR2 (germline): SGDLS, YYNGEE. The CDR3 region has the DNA TGTGCCAGCAGCGCTATTAGACAGGAGGCCGGGGAGCTGTTTTTT. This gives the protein CASSAIRQEAGELFF.

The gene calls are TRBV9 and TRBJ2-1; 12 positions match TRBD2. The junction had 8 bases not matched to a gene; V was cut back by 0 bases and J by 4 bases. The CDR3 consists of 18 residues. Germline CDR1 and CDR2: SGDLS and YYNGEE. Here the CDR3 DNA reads TGTGCCAGCAGCGTAGGAGTGACTAGCGGGAGAGCTTACAATGAGCAGTTCTTC. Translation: CASSVGVTSGRAYNEQFF. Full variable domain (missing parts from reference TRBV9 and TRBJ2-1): DSGVTQTPKHLITATGQRVTLRCSPRSGDLSVYWYQQSLDQGLQFLIQYYNGEERAKGNILERFSAQQFPDLHSELNLSSLELGDSALYFCASSVGVTSGRAYNEQFFGPGTRLTVL.

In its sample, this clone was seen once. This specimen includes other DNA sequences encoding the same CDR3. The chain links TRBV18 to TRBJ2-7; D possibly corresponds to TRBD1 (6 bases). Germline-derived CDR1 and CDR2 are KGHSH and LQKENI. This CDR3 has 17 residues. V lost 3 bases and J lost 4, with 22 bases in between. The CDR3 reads CASSPTTDRNRLYEQYF. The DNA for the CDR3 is TGTGCCAGCTCACCGACTACCGACAGGAACAGGTTATACGAGCAGTACTTC.

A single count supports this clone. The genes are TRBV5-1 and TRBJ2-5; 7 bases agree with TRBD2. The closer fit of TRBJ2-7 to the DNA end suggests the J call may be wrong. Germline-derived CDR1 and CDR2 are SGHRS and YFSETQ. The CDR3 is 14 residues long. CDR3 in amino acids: CASSLRGEGFEQYF. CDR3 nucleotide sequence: TGCGCCAGCAGCTTGAGAGGGGAGGGGTTCGAGCAGTACTTC.

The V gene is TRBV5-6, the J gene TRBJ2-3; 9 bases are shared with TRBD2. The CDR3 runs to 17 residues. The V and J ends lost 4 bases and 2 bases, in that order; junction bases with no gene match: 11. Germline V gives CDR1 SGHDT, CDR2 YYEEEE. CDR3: CASSRDPLAGPTDTQYF. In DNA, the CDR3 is TGTGCCAGCAGCCGGGACCCCCTAGCGGGGCCCACAGATACGCAGTATTTT.

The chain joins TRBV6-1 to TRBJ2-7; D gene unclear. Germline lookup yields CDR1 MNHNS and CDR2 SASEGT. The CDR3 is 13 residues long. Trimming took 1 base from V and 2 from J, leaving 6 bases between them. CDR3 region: CASSEDIAYEQYF. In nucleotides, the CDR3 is TGTGCCAGCAGTGAAGATATAGCCTACGAGCAGTACTTC.

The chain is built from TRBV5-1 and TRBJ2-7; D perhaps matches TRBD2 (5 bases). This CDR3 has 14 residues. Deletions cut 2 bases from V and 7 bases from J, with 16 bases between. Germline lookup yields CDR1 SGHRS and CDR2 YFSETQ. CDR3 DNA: TGCGCCAGCAGCTTAGGCTTCGTGACGGGGGAGCAGTACTTC. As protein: CASSLGFVTGEQYF.

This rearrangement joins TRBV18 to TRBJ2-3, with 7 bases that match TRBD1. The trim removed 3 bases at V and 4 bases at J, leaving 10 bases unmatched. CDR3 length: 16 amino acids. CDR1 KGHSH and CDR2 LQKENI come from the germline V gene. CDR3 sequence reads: CASSPPGTAFSDTQYF. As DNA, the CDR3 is TGTGCCAGCTCACCCCCCGGGACAGCTTTCTCAGATACGCAGTATTTT.

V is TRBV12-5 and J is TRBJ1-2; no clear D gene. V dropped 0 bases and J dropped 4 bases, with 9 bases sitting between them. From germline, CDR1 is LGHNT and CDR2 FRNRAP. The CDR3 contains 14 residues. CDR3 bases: TGTGCTAGTGGTTTGGTGCGAGACTTCTATGGCTACACCTTC. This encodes CASGLVRDFYGYTF.

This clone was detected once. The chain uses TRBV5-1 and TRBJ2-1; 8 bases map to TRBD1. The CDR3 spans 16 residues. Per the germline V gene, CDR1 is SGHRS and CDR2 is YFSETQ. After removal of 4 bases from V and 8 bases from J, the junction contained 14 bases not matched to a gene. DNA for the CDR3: TGCGCCAGCAGCGACTCGGACAGGGTGAGCCCCGATGAGCAGTTCTTC. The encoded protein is CASSDSDRVSPDEQFF.

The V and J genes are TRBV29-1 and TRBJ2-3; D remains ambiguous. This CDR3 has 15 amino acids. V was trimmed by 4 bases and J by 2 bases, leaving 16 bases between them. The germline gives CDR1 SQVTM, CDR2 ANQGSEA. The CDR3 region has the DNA TGCAGCGTTGCAACGATCCGCTGGCCCACAGATACGCAGTATTTT. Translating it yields CSVATIRWPTDTQYF.

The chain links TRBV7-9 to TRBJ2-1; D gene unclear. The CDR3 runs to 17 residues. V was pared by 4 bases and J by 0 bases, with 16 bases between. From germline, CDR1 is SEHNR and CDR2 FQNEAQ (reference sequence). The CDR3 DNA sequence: TGTGCCAGCAGCTCTACGAATCCCCTAGGCTCCTACAATGAGCAGTTCTTC. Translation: CASSSTNPLGSYNEQFF.

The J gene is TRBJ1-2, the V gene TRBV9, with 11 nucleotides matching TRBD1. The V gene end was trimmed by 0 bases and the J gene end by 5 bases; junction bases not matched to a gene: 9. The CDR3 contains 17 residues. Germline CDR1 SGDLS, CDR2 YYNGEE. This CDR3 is CASSVEDGTGGYYGYTF. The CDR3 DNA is TGTGCCAGCAGCGTAGAGGATGGGACAGGGGGTTATTATGGCTACACCTTC.

CDR3 amino acids: CASSGQEWETQYF. Written as DNA, the CDR3 is TGTGCCAGCAGTGGACAGGAGTGGGAGACCCAGTACTTC. V is TRBV7-9 and J is TRBJ2-5, with TRBD1 identical over 7 bases. Germline trimming cut 6 bases from V and 5 bases from J; bases unmatched to any gene: 6. The germline gives CDR1 SEHNR, CDR2 FQNEAQ (reference sequence). The CDR3 extends over 13 amino acids.

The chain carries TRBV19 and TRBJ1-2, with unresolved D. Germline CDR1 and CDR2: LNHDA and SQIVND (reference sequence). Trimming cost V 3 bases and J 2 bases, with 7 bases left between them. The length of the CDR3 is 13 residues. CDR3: CASSMLGNYGYTF. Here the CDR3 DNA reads TGTGCCAGTAGTATGTTGGGGAACTATGGCTACACCTTC. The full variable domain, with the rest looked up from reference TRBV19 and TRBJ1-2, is DGGITQSPKYLFRKEGQNVTLSCEQNLNHDAMYWYRQDPGQGLRLIYYSQIVNDFQKGDIAEGYSVSREKKESFPLTVTSAQKNPTAFYLCASSMLGNYGYTFGSGTRLTVV.

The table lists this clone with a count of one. CDR3 nucleotide sequence: TGTGCCAGCAGCCAAGTCGACAGGGTTAACTATGGCTACACCTTC. Translating gives CASSQVDRVNYGYTF. The J gene is TRBJ1-2, the V gene TRBV4-2; 7 bases are a match to TRBD1. J was trimmed by 1 base and V by 1 base; bases with no gene match: 3. The CDR3 runs to 15 residues. The germline V gene has CDR1 LGHNA and CDR2 YNFKEQ.